Given below is one T cell receptor (beta chain) in context. There is no known antigen for this receptor. Qualities for individual bases were not recorded, and no much larger clone is one base off. TCRbeta CDR3 regions were amplified from genomic DNA by means of the immunoSEQ Assay, a bias-controlled multiplex PCR. Per the authors' processing: Within the assay, amplification of reference gene primers was used to estimate how many nucleated cells each sample contained. To quantify the absolute abundance of each unique TCRbeta CDR3 rearrangement, sequence reads were collapsed and filtered. For each sample, productive Simpson clonality was calculated by taking the square root of Simpson's diversity index across productive rearrangements. Held by TCRdb, this immuneACCESS table contains in-frame sequences only and omits some clones. Under half of the omission traces to an unresolved V gene where checked; the cause of the rest is unknown. The DNA was the basis for D and trimming; V, J and clone size are from that table. Here the sample has some 77,000 clones; around nine tenths occur a single time. The top ten clonotypes cover around 8% of the sample.

Each collaborating institution followed its own protocols to collect whole blood in K2EDTA tubes. For TCRbeta analysis, collaborators shipped samples as frozen whole blood, isolated PBMCs, or DNA extracted from either of those sample types. The CDR3 holds 14 amino acids from the cysteine to the phenylalanine. Just the 42-base CDR3 DNA is kept, in frame starting at base 1. V and J lose 1 base and 10 bases, and a span of 11 bases separates them. The germline V gene (reference sequence) specifies SEHNR as CDR1 and FQNEAQ as CDR2. This entry belongs to a study of blood T cell repertoires in COVID-19 (TCRdb year 2020). About the full investigation: Collaborator samples came from the United States, Italy and Spain and covered acute and convalescent phases of COVID-19. Samples came from the ongoing ImmuneRACE study (first 160 participants) plus 1,254 subjects from 6 global collaborators. The repertoires were released in a freely available public database meant as a resource for research on the immune response to SARS-CoV-2. A de-identified subject ID, COVID-19 status, age in years and sex were almost always included in the sample metadata. Where HLA class I and class II types were available, the types were taken from metadata supplied by the sample provider, not from assay-based typing. The material from the prospective study consisted of cDNA or gDNA derived from T cells, B-cell-depleted T cells, or PBMCs. Subjects who had been exposed to COVID-19, were actively infected with it, or had recovered from it provided the deeply sampled blood TCRbeta repertoires that made up the dataset.

The paper as a whole reports these results and caveats: Clinical and demographic metadata were provided uncurated, with the amount varying by source and participant.

The clonotype comes from a man aged 25 to 40 with acute or convalescent COVID-19. The sequenced sample consisted of peripheral blood. The V and J segments used are TRBV7-9 and TRBJ1-6; the D gene remains uncertain. The CDR3 has the sequence CASSLDSEVSPLHF. The nucleotides are TGTGCCAGCAGCTTAGATTCTGAGGTCTCACCCCTCCACTTT.